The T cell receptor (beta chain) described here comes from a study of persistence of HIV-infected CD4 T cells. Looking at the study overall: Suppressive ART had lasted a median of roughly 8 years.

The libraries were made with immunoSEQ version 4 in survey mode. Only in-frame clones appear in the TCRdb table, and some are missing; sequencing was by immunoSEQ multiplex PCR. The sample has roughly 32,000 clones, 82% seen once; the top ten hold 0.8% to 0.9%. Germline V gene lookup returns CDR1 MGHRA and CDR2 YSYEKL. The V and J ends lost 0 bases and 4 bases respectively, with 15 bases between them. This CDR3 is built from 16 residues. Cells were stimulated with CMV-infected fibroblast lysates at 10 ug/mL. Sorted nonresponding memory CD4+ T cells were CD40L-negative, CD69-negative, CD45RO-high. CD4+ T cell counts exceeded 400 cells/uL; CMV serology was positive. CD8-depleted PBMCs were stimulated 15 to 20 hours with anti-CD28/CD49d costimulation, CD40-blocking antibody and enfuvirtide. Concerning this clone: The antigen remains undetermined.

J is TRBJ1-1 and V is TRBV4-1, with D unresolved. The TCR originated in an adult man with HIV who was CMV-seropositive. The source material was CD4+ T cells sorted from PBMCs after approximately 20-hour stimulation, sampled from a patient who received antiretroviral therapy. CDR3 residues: CASSQDLGRRGTEAFF. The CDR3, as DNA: TGCGCCAGCAGCCAAGATTTGGGCCGGCGGGGCACTGAAGCTTTCTTT.